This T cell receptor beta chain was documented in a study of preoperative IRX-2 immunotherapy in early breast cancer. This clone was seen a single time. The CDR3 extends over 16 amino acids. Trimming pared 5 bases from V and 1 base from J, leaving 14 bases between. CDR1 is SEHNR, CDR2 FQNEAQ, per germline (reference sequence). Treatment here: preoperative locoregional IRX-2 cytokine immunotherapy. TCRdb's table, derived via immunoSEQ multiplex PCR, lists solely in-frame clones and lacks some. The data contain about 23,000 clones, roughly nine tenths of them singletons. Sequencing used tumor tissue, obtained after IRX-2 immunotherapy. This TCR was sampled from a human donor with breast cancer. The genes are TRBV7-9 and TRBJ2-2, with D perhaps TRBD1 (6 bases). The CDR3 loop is CASSRPQGRNTGELFF. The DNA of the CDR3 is TGTGCCAGCAGCAGACCTCAGGGGAGGAACACCGGGGAGCTGTTTTTT.